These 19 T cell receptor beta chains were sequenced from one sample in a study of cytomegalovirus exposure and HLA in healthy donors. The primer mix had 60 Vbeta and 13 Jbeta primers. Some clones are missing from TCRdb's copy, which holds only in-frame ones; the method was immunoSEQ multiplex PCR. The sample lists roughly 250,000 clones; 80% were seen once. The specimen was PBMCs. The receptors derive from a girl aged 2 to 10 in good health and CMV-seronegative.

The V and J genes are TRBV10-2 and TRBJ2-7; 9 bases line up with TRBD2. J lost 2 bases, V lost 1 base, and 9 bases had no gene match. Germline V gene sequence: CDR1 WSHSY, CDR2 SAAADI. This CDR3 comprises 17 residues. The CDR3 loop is CASSELRLSGRTYEQYF. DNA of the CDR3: TGCGCCAGCAGTGAGTTACGACTGAGCGGGAGGACCTACGAGCAGTACTTC.

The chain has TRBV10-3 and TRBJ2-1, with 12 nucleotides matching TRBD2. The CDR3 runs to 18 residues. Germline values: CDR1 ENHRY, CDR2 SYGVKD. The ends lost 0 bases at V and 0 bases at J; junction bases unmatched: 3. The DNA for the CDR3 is TGTGCCATCAGTGAGTCTACTAGCGGGAGGCACTCCTACAATGAGCAGTTCTTC. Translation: CAISESTSGRHSYNEQFF.

The CDR3: CASGQRGMSYNEQFF. The CDR3 bases are TGTGCCAGCGGTCAGCGGGGGATGTCCTACAATGAGCAGTTCTTC. The chain combines TRBV7-2 with TRBJ2-1; the match to TRBD2 covers 8 bases. J was trimmed by 1 base and V by 8 bases; bases with no gene match: 7. The germline V gene has CDR1 SGHTA and CDR2 FQGNSA. The length of the CDR3 is 15 residues.

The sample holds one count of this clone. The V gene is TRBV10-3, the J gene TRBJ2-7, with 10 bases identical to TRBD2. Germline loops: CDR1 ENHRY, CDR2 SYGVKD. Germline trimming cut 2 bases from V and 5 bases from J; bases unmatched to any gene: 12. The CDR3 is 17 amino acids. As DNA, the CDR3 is TGTGCCATCAGTGAGGGGGTGGAGCGGGAGGGCCGCGACGAGCAGTACTTC. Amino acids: CAISEGVEREGRDEQYF.

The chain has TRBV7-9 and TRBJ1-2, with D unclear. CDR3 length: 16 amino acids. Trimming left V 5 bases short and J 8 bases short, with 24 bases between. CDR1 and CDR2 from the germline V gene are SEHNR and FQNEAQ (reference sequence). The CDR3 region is CASSPRQRGYDRGYTF. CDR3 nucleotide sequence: TGTGCCAGCAGCCCCCGCCAACGAGGATACGATCGGGGCTACACCTTC.

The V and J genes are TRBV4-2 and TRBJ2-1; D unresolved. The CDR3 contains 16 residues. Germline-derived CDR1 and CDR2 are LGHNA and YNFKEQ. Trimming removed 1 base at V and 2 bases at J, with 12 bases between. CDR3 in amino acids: CASSQAETRTYNEQFF. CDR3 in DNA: TGTGCCAGCAGCCAAGCCGAAACGCGTACCTACAATGAGCAGTTCTTC.

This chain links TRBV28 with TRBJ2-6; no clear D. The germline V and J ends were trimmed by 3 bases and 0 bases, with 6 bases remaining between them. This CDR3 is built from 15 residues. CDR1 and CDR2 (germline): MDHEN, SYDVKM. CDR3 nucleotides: TGTGCCAGCAGTTTCGGTCTCTCTGGGGCCAACGTCCTGACTTTC. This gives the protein CASSFGLSGANVLTF.

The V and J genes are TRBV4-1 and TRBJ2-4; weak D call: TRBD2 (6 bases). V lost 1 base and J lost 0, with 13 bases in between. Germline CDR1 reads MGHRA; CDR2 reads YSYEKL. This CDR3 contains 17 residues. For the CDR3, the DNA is TGCGCCAGCAGCCAAGTGGGGTTGGGACTAGCCAAAAACATTCAGTACTTC. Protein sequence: CASSQVGLGLAKNIQYF.

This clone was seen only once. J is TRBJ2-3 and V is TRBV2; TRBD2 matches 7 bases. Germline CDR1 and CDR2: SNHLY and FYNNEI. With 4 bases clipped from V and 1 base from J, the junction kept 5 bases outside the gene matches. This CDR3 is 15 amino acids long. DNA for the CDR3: TGTGCCAGCAGTGTTGGTCTAGCGGGCACAGATACGCAGTATTTT. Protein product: CASSVGLAGTDTQYF.

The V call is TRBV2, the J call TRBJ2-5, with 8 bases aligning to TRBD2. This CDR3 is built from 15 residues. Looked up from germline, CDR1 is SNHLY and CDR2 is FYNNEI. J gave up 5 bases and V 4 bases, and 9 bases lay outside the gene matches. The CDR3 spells CASSGPGGGIETQYF. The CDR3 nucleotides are TGTGCCAGCAGTGGGCCGGGAGGGGGGATCGAGACCCAGTACTTC.

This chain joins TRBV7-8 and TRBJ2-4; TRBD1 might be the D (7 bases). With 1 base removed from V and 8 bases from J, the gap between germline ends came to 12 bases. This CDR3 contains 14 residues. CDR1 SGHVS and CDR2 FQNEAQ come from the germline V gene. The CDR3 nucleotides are TGTGCCAGCAGCTTAGAGGGCAGGGGGGACATTCAGTACTTC. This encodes CASSLEGRGDIQYF.

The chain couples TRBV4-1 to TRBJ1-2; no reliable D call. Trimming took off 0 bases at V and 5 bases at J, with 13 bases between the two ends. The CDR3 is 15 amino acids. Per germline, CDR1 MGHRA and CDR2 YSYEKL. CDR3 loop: CASSQEGEIGYGYTF. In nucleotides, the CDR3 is TGCGCCAGCAGCCAAGAGGGAGAGATTGGATATGGCTACACCTTC.

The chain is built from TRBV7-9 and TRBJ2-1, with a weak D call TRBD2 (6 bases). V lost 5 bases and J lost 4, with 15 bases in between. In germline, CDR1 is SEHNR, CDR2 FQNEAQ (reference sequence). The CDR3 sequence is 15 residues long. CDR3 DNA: TGTGCCAGCAGCCATGGGACTGCCCCATACAATGAGCAGTTCTTC. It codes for CASSHGTAPYNEQFF.

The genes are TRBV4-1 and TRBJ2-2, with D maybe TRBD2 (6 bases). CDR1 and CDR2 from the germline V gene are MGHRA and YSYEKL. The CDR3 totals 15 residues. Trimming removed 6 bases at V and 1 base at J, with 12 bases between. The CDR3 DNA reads TGCGCCAGCAGGGGGACTGGGGGGAACACCGGGGAGCTGTTTTTT. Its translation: CASRGTGGNTGELFF.

CDR3 sequence reads: CASSRTSGTAYEQYF. CDR3 bases: TGTGCCAGCAGCCGGACTAGCGGGACCGCCTACGAGCAGTACTTC. The chain recombines TRBV7-2 with TRBJ2-7, with TRBD2 identical over 12 bases. Germline V gives CDR1 SGHTA, CDR2 FQGNSA. This CDR3 comprises 15 residues. Trimming at V came to 5 bases and at J to 2 bases, leaving 4 bases not matched to a gene.

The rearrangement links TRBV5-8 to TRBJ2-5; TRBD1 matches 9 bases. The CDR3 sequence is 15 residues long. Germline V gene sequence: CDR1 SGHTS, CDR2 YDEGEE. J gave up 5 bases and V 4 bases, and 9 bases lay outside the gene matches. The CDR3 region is CASSGRDRVHETQYF. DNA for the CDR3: TGTGCCAGCAGCGGCCGGGACAGGGTCCATGAGACCCAGTACTTC.

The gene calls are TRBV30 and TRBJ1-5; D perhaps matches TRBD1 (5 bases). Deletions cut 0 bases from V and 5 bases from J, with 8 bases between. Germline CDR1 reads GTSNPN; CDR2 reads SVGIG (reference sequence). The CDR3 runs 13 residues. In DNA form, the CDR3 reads TGTGCCTGGAGTGTTCGGGACTATCAGCCCCAGCATTTT. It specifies CAWSVRDYQPQHF. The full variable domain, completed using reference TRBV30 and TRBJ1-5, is SQTIHQWPATLVQPVGSPLSLECTVEGTSNPNLYWYRQAAGRGLQLLFYSVGIGQISSEVPQNLSASRPQDRQFILSSKKLLLSDSGFYLCAWSVRDYQPQHFGDGTRLSIL.

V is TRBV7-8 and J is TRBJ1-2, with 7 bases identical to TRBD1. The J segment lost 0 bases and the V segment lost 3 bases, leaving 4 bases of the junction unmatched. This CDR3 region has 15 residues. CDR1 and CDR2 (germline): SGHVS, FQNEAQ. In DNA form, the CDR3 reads TGTGCCAGCAGCTTGGGCGGGACAGCTAACTATGGCTACACCTTC. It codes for CASSLGGTANYGYTF. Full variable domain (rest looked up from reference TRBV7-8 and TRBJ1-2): GAGVSQSPRYKVAKRGQDVALRCDPISGHVSLFWYQQALGQGPEFLTYFQNEAQLDKSGLPSDRFFAERPEGSVSTLKIQRTQQEDSAVYLCASSLGGTANYGYTFGSGTRLTVV.

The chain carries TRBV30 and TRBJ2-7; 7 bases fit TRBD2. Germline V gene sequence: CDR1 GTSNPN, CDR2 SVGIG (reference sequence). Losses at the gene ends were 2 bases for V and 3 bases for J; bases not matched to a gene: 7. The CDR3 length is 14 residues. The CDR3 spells CAWSPQGGVYEQYF. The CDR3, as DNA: TGTGCCTGGAGTCCCCAGGGAGGGGTCTACGAGCAGTACTTC. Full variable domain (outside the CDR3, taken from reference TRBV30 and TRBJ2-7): SQTIHQWPATLVQPVGSPLSLECTVEGTSNPNLYWYRQAAGRGLQLLFYSVGIGQISSEVPQNLSASRPQDRQFILSSKKLLLSDSGFYLCAWSPQGGVYEQYFGPGTRLTVT.